The 8 T cell receptor beta chains below were found in one sample sequenced in a study of OX40 agonist ivuxolimab in advanced cancers. The library relied on the immunoSEQ multiplex PCR assay. The source is immuneACCESS, and TCRdb retained only in-frame sequences with V and J called. Part of the clones is not carried over; for the studies checked, unresolved V genes explain less than half of this, and the remainder is unexplained. The sample table shows 60,000 to 90,000 clones, and approximately 84% are seen once. Jointly, the top ten make up about 0.4% of the sample. Specimen: CD4+ or CD8+ T cells sorted from blood, collected in a trial of the OX40 agonist ivuxolimab. Receptors originate from an adult with an advanced solid tumor such as melanoma, head and neck, liver or kidney cancer.

The rearrangement links TRBV6-5 to TRBJ2-3; no clear D. The germline V and J ends were trimmed by 0 bases and 1 base, with 11 bases remaining between them. The germline CDR1 and CDR2 sequences are MNHEY and SVGAGI. This CDR3 has 16 residues. CDR3 residues: CASSYSTSGRTDTQYF. Here the CDR3 DNA reads TGTGCCAGCAGTTACTCGACTTCGGGTCGCACAGATACGCAGTATTTT.

This chain joins TRBV5-1 and TRBJ2-2; the match to TRBD1 covers 9 bases. CDR1 is SGHRS, CDR2 YFSETQ, per germline. Trimming took 5 bases from V and 5 from J; bases not matched to a gene: 1. The CDR3 covers 13 residues. The CDR3 spells CASRDRGTGELFF. The CDR3 DNA follows: TGCGCCAGCAGGGACAGGGGTACCGGGGAGCTGTTTTTT.

The V and J genes are TRBV19 and TRBJ1-5; TRBD1 might be the D (6 bases). CDR1 is LNHDA and CDR2 is SQIVND in the germline V gene (reference sequence). Trimming pared 5 bases from V and 4 bases from J, leaving 18 bases between. The CDR3 has 16 amino acids. The CDR3 region is CASSHRGDAANQPQHF. The CDR3 DNA reads as TGTGCCAGTAGTCATAGGGGGGATGCGGCTAATCAGCCCCAGCATTTT.

V is TRBV28 and J is TRBJ1-1, with D maybe TRBD1 (5 bases). The V gene lost 5 bases and the J gene lost 6 bases, with 16 bases spanning the gap. Germline V gives CDR1 MDHEN, CDR2 SYDVKM. This CDR3 has 14 amino acids. The CDR3 nucleotides are TGTGCCAGCAGTACCCATGAAGGGGCAGCTGAAGCTTTCTTT. It is translated as CASSTHEGAAEAFF. Full variable domain (remainder filled in from reference TRBV28 and TRBJ1-1): DVKVTQSSRYLVKRTGEKVFLECVQDMDHENMFWYRQDPGLGLRLIYFSYDVKMKEKGDIPEGYSVSREKKERFSLILESASTNQTSMYLCASSTHEGAAEAFFGQGTRLTVV.

This clone has more than one count but fewer than ten. The rearrangement joins TRBV20-1 to TRBJ2-1; D gene unclear. Trimming shortened V by 3 bases and J by 9 bases, and 6 bases separated the two germline ends. Germline CDR1 and CDR2: DFQATT and SNEGSKA (reference sequence). This CDR3 region has 10 residues. In nucleotides, the CDR3 is TGCAGTGCTAGTAGACCTGAGCAGTTCTTC. It codes for CSASRPEQFF.

The chain employs TRBV18 and TRBJ2-7; 10 bases are shared with TRBD2. Germline V gene data show CDR1 as KGHSH and CDR2 as LQKENI. The CDR3 sequence is 15 residues long. Trimming took 3 bases from V and 7 from J; bases not matched to a gene: 9. This CDR3 reads CASSPASGRTMEQYF. CDR3 in DNA: TGTGCCAGCTCACCCGCTAGCGGGAGAACGATGGAGCAGTACTTC.

V and J are TRBV28 and TRBJ2-5; unclear D gene. There are 14 residues in the CDR3. V lost 6 bases and J lost 2, with 13 bases in between. The V gene's germline CDR1 is MDHEN and CDR2 SYDVKM. In DNA form, the CDR3 reads TGTGCCAGCAGGACGGGTTTGGATCAAGAGACCCAGTACTTC. This sequence encodes CASRTGLDQETQYF.

This clone has a handful of counts. The chain employs TRBV18 and TRBJ1-1; D possibly corresponds to TRBD1 (5 bases). Trimming removed 4 bases from V and 1 base from J, with 10 bases in between. CDR3 length equals 14 residues. Germline CDR1 KGHSH, CDR2 LQKENI. The CDR3 loop is CASSRTGTNTEAFF. In nucleotides, the CDR3 is TGTGCCAGCTCACGCACCGGGACGAACACTGAAGCTTTCTTT.